This T cell receptor (beta chain) was documented in a study of human T cells and chemical hapten exposure. Study conclusions and caveats: No shift was seen in TCRs above 1 in 1000 frequency with DPC sensitization. The presence of alopecia in the donors means their immune response may differ from healthy people's. Expanded TCRs made up significantly more big CDR3 similarity clusters than controls did.

Time point described: patch test 3, about 24 weeks after DPC sensitization. Treatment meaning: therapeutic diphenylcyclopropenone sensitization with weekly scalp DPC. Staff drew blood before applying each patch test. TCRdb re-derived calls from the RACE reads in MiXCR, one entry per CDR3 protein. Altogether fewer than 200,000 distinct CDR3 sequences are present, about 27% being singletons, with the ten largest covering 2.1%. This clonotype was recorded a few times. Its cognate antigen is unknown. This specimen was whole blood, taken in connection with sensitization to the hapten diphenylcyclopropenone (DPC). This clonotype was sampled from a woman aged 18-35 years with alopecia areata. Some clones in this sample may be carry-over from other donors' samples.

The CDR3 spells CASSPKGTSGRTYNEQFF. The CDR3 nucleotides read TGCGCCAGCAGCCCGAAAGGGACTAGCGGGAGGACCTACAATGAGCAGTTCTTC. The chain links TRBV5-1 to TRBJ2-1, with 15 bases matching TRBD2. CDR1 and CDR2 (germline): SGHRS, YFSETQ. This CDR3 has 18 amino acids. The V and J ends lost 4 bases and 2 bases, in that order; junction bases with no gene match: 7. Together with reference TRBV5-1 and TRBJ2-1, the CDR3 gives the full variable domain: KAGVTQTPRYLIKTRGQQVTLSCSPISGHRSVSWYQQTPGQGLQFLFEYFSETQRNKGNFPGRFSGRQFSNSRSEMNVSTLELGDSALYLCASSPKGTSGRTYNEQFFGPGTRLTVL.